The T cell receptor (beta chain) under discussion was sequenced for a study of early stage breast cancer tumors. Study-level results: Unsorted bulk genomic DNA sequencing lacked pairing and functional marker data.

Clones were read by immunoSEQ multiplex PCR, and TCRdb kept only the in-frame ones, dropping some. The top ten clones hold about 4.5% of a sample with 65,000 to 75,000 clones, 80% of them seen once. Turning to this clone: Its antigen is currently unknown.

CDR3 length equals 11 residues. Trimming stripped 1 base from V and 7 bases from J, with 5 bases between. CDR1 and CDR2 (germline): DFQATT, SNEGSKA (reference sequence). This receptor was identified in a person aged 35-49 years with breast cancer. Material: blood. The genes are TRBV20-1 and TRBJ2-1; D gene unclear. CDR3 DNA: TGCAGTGCTAGAGTTTGGAATGAGCAGTTCTTC. Translated, it gives CSARVWNEQFF.